This is a list of T cell receptor beta chains from one sample in a study of PD-1 blockade in classical Hodgkin lymphoma. Clones were read by immunoSEQ multiplex PCR, and TCRdb kept only the in-frame ones, dropping some. Of roughly 39,000 clones listed, 70% to 85% are singletons. The material was peripheral blood mononuclear cells (PBMCs), obtained before the fourth cycle of nivolumab. These receptors came from a human donor with classical Hodgkin lymphoma. CDR3s include the opening cysteine and the closing phenylalanine or tryptophan. Fields, in order: clone size, V gene, D gene, J gene, CDR3 protein, CDR3 DNA. D genes are given only for firm matches. For some rows the clone size is stated as once, few or many, or as a class when expanded; others skip it.

.	TRBV28	.	TRBJ1-2	CATMGGRGYGYTF	TGTGCCACCATGGGGGGGCGAGGCTATGGCTACACCTTC
.	TRBV28	.	TRBJ2-7	CASSLSARTVEQYF	TGTGCCAGCAGTTTATCTGCGCGGACAGTCGAGCAGTACTTC
.	TRBV11-2	TRBD1	TRBJ1-4	CASSFRGGTNEKLFF	TGTGCCAGCAGCTTCCGAGGGGGCACTAATGAAAAACTGTTTTTT
few	TRBV6-1	.	TRBJ1-5	CASSERANQPQHF	TGTGCCAGCAGTGAAAGGGCAAATCAGCCCCAGCATTTT
.	TRBV6-6	TRBD1	TRBJ1-6	CASSSPGGLNSPLHF	TGTGCCAGCAGTTCCCCAGGGGGCCTAAATTCACCCCTCCACTTT
.	TRBV5-4	.	TRBJ2-7	CASTSTGRSYEQYF	TGTGCCAGCACCTCCACGGGGCGGTCCTACGAGCAGTACTTC
.	TRBV5-6	.	TRBJ2-5	CASSLGRPLQETQYF	TGTGCCAGCAGCCTGGGACGGCCGCTCCAAGAGACCCAGTACTTC
.	TRBV7-7	.	TRBJ2-1	CASSPGKYNEQFF	TGTGCTAGCAGCCCAGGAAAGTACAATGAGCAGTTCTTC
medium-sized	TRBV4-1	TRBD2	TRBJ2-1	CASSWRGGLEEQFF	TGCGCCAGCAGCTGGCGGGGGGGCCTGGAGGAGCAGTTCTTC
.	TRBV7-3	.	TRBJ1-6	CASSFGPNSPLHF	TGTGCCAGCAGCTTTGGACCTAATTCACCCCTCCACTTT
.	TRBV7-2	TRBD1	TRBJ1-4	CASSPRGLGEKLFF	TGTGCCAGCAGCCCCAGGGGGCTAGGTGAAAAACTGTTTTTT
.	TRBV4-2	TRBD1	TRBJ2-7	CASSQAWDSVYEQYF	TGTGCCAGCAGCCAGGCCTGGGACAGCGTCTACGAGCAGTACTTC
.	TRBV7-3	TRBD2	TRBJ2-7	CASSLIAGPLVEQYF	TGTGCCAGCAGCTTAATAGCGGGACCGCTCGTGGAGCAGTACTTC
few	TRBV2	TRBD2	TRBJ2-2	CASKELAGATGELFF	TGTGCCAGCAAAGAGCTAGCGGGGGCCACCGGGGAGCTGTTTTTT
.	TRBV4-3	.	TRBJ1-2	CASSQEIIRDPNYGYTF	TGCGCCAGCAGCCAAGAAATTATCAGGGATCCTAACTATGGCTACACCTTC
.	TRBV29-1	.	TRBJ2-7	CSVGGSTYEQYF	TGCAGCGTTGGGGGTAGTACCTACGAGCAGTACTTC
.	TRBV28	TRBD1	TRBJ2-5	CASSPHRGRSQETQYF	TGTGCCAGCAGTCCCCACAGGGGGCGCAGCCAAGAGACCCAGTACTTC
.	TRBV14	TRBD1	TRBJ2-7	CASSQTGTAKRYEQYF	TGTGCCAGCAGCCAAACGGGGACAGCGAAACGCTACGAGCAGTACTTC
.	TRBV6-1	.	TRBJ2-6	CASSDNSGANVLTF	TGTGCCAGCAGTGACAACTCTGGGGCCAACGTCCTGACTTTC
.	TRBV29-1	.	TRBJ2-3	CSVGRLYTDTQYF	TGCAGCGTTGGACGGCTTTACACAGATACGCAGTATTTT
.	TRBV28	TRBD2	TRBJ2-3	CASSLWTSGGTDTQYF	TGTGCCAGCAGTCTTTGGACTAGCGGGGGCACAGATACGCAGTATTTT
.	TRBV7-2	TRBD1	TRBJ1-3	CASSLRTGAGNTIYF	TGTGCCAGCAGCCTGCGGACAGGGGCCGGAAACACCATATATTTT
.	TRBV7-8	.	TRBJ2-5	CASSLWSTAGVPKTQYF	TGTGCCAGCAGCTTATGGTCCACGGCAGGGGTTCCTAAGACCCAGTACTTC
once	TRBV9	.	TRBJ2-3	CASSVDVSTDTQYF	TGTGCCAGCAGCGTAGACGTCAGCACAGATACGCAGTATTTT
.	TRBV15	TRBD2	TRBJ2-1	CATSRVAGVYNEQFF	TGTGCCACCAGCAGAGTAGCGGGGGTATACAATGAGCAGTTCTTC
.	TRBV10-3	TRBD2	TRBJ2-5	CAISESRLAGETQYF	TGTGCCATCAGTGAGTCTCGGCTAGCGGGGGAGACCCAGTACTTC
.	TRBV7-9	.	TRBJ1-1	CASTVGGTEAFF	TGTGCCAGCACCGTGGGGGGCACTGAAGCTTTCTTT
.	TRBV6-6	TRBD2	TRBJ2-4	CASSYEGLANIQYF	TGTGCCAGCAGTTACGAGGGACTAGCTAACATTCAGTACTTC
.	TRBV19	.	TRBJ2-3	CASSIGGTDTQYF	TGTGCCAGTAGTATTGGGGGTACAGATACGCAGTATTTT
.	TRBV2	.	TRBJ1-5	CASSQDGSNQPQHF	TGTGCCAGCAGTCAAGACGGTAGCAATCAGCCCCAGCATTTT
.	TRBV5-5	.	TRBJ2-6	CASSLGEAGANVLTF	TGTGCCAGCAGCTTGGGGGAGGCTGGGGCCAACGTCCTGACTTTC
.	TRBV7-6	TRBD2	TRBJ2-7	CASSLGPAGGSEQYF	TGTGCCAGCAGCTTAGGTCCAGCGGGGGGGTCTGAGCAGTACTTC
once	TRBV25-1	.	TRBJ2-2	CASSEGSGELFF	TGTGCCAGCAGTGAGGGGTCCGGGGAGCTGTTTTTT
once	TRBV28	TRBD1	TRBJ1-2	CASSFGGTGDYGYTF	TGTGCCAGCAGTTTTGGGGGGACAGGGGACTATGGCTACACCTTC
.	TRBV19	.	TRBJ1-6	CASSISGYYNSPLHF	TGTGCCAGTAGTATATCGGGGTACTATAATTCACCCCTCCACTTT
.	TRBV4-1	.	TRBJ1-2	CASSQRGGSIGSGYTF	TGCGCCAGCAGCCAAAGGGGAGGGTCTATAGGGTCTGGCTACACCTTC
.	TRBV4-2	.	TRBJ1-2	CASSLGPAAFNYGYTF	TGTGCCAGCAGCCTCGGCCCAGCTGCGTTCAACTATGGCTACACCTTC
.	TRBV12-5	TRBD2	TRBJ2-3	CASGFSRQGLSLAGGHSTDTQYF	TGTGCTAGTGGTTTCTCTCGACAGGGGTTGTCCCTAGCGGGGGGGCATAGCACAGATACGCAGTATTTT
.	TRBV21-1	.	TRBJ1-2	CASSSTGTRRYGYTF	TGTGCCAGCAGTTCCACCGGGACAAGGCGATATGGCTACACCTTC